Listed below are T cell receptor beta chains from one sample, sequenced in a study of OX40 agonist ivuxolimab in advanced cancers. Assay: immunoSEQ multiplex PCR; the TCRdb copy retains only in-frame clones and omits some. In the table there are about 79,000 clones, 91% of which are singletons. The input for sequencing was CD4+ or CD8+ T cells sorted from blood, taken in a trial of the OX40 agonist ivuxolimab. Source of these receptors: an adult with an advanced solid tumor such as melanoma, head and neck, liver or kidney cancer. Both conserved end residues are part of each CDR3. D genes are given only for firm matches. Clone size is stated in some rows and not others, as once, few, many or a class when expanded.

CDR3: CASSPDRADGNTIYF; DNA: TGTGCCAGCAGCCCCGACAGGGCGGATGGAAACACCATATATTTT; J: TRBJ1-3; size: NA; V: TRBV27; D: TRBD1
CDR3: CASSPTGTGTYEQYF; DNA: TGTGCCAGCTCACCAACCGGGACAGGTACCTACGAGCAGTACTTC; J: TRBJ2-7; size: NA; V: TRBV18; D: TRBD1
CDR3: CASSETGPGQPQHF; DNA: TGTGCCAGCAGTGAAACGGGGCCGGGACAGCCCCAGCATTTT; J: TRBJ1-5; size: NA; V: TRBV2; D: NA
CDR3: CASTLRDQPQHF; DNA: TGTGCCAGCACCTTGAGGGACCAGCCCCAGCATTTT; J: TRBJ1-5; size: NA; V: TRBV7-2; D: NA
CDR3: CASSVGIAGLSYNEQFF; DNA: TGTGCCAGCAGCGTAGGTATAGCGGGCCTCTCCTACAATGAGCAGTTCTTC; J: TRBJ2-1; size: NA; V: TRBV9; D: TRBD2
CDR3: CASSYGTSGTYEQYF; DNA: TGTGCCAGCTCGTACGGGACTAGCGGTACCTACGAGCAGTACTTC; J: TRBJ2-7; size: NA; V: TRBV18; D: TRBD2
CDR3: CASSPGNSNQPQHF; DNA: TGCGCCAGCAGCCCAGGCAATAGCAATCAGCCCCAGCATTTT; J: TRBJ1-5; size: NA; V: TRBV5-1; D: NA
CDR3: CASSSLAGAETQYF; DNA: TGTGCCAGCAGTTCGCTAGCGGGAGCCGAGACCCAGTACTTC; J: TRBJ2-5; size: NA; V: TRBV27; D: TRBD2
CDR3: CASGGRAGNTIYF; DNA: TGTGCCAGCGGAGGCAGGGCTGGAAACACCATATATTTT; J: TRBJ1-3; size: NA; V: TRBV9; D: NA
CDR3: CASSFLQGSGTDTQYF; DNA: TGTGCCAGCAGCTTTTTACAGGGCAGTGGCACAGATACGCAGTATTTT; J: TRBJ2-3; size: NA; V: TRBV11-2; D: NA
CDR3: CASIDTGPGDTEAFF; DNA: TGTGCCAGCATTGATACCGGGCCCGGGGACACTGAAGCTTTCTTT; J: TRBJ1-1; size: NA; V: TRBV6-5; D: NA
CDR3: CASRPPGDTQYF; DNA: TGTGCCAGTAGACCCCCCGGGGATACGCAGTATTTT; J: TRBJ2-3; size: NA; V: TRBV19; D: NA
CDR3: CASRGLRDSRGGELFF; DNA: TGCGCCAGCAGGGGGTTGCGGGACAGTCGTGGCGGGGAGCTGTTTTTT; J: TRBJ2-2; size: once; V: TRBV10-2; D: NA
CDR3: CASSASIQELYGYTF; DNA: TGTGCCAGCAGTGCCTCGATTCAGGAGCTCTATGGCTACACCTTC; J: TRBJ1-2; size: NA; V: TRBV6-1; D: NA
CDR3: CASSSDRGYGQYF; DNA: TGCGCCAGCAGCTCGGACAGGGGGTATGGGCAGTACTTC; J: TRBJ2-7; size: once; V: TRBV5-1; D: TRBD1
CDR3: CASSPGTPYEQYF; DNA: TGTGCCAGCAGCCCCGGGACCCCCTACGAGCAGTACTTC; J: TRBJ2-7; size: NA; V: TRBV7-9; D: NA
CDR3: CAISDRDRAGYTF; DNA: TGTGCCATCAGCGACCGGGACAGGGCTGGCTACACCTTC; J: TRBJ1-2; size: few; V: TRBV10-3; D: TRBD1
CDR3: CASSPPDGYNEQFF; DNA: TGTGCCAGCAGCCCCCCGGACGGGTACAATGAGCAGTTCTTC; J: TRBJ2-1; size: NA; V: TRBV7-3; D: NA
CDR3: CASSVVKGTYNEQFF; DNA: TGTGCCAGCAGCGTAGTGAAAGGAACCTACAATGAGCAGTTCTTC; J: TRBJ2-1; size: NA; V: TRBV9; D: NA
CDR3: CASSPDRGNQPQHF; DNA: TGTGCCAGCTCACCGGACAGGGGAAATCAGCCCCAGCATTTT; J: TRBJ1-5; size: NA; V: TRBV18; D: TRBD1
CDR3: CASSLTLDRANTGELFF; DNA: TGTGCCAGCAGCTTGACTTTAGACAGGGCGAACACCGGGGAGCTGTTTTTT; J: TRBJ2-2; size: NA; V: TRBV5-6; D: TRBD1
CDR3: CASSQHLRAPGELFF; DNA: TGTGCCAGCAGCCAACACCTACGGGCGCCCGGGGAGCTGTTTTTT; J: TRBJ2-2; size: NA; V: TRBV14; D: NA
CDR3: CASSIGGWDEQFF; DNA: TGTGCCAGTAGTATCGGCGGCTGGGATGAGCAGTTCTTC; J: TRBJ2-1; size: once; V: TRBV19; D: NA
CDR3: CASSPRPTGGAGHGYTF; DNA: TGTGCCAGCAGTCCCCGACCCACAGGGGGCGCCGGGCATGGCTACACCTTC; J: TRBJ1-2; size: NA; V: TRBV27; D: TRBD1
CDR3: CASSPQGQGVVKTQYF; DNA: TGTGCCAGCAGCCCCCAAGGACAGGGTGTAGTAAAGACCCAGTACTTC; J: TRBJ2-5; size: NA; V: TRBV7-6; D: TRBD1
CDR3: CASSFRALNIQYF; DNA: TGTGCCAGCAGTTTTCGGGCCCTAAACATTCAGTACTTC; J: TRBJ2-4; size: NA; V: TRBV28; D: NA
CDR3: CASSLDLGPSGNEQFF; DNA: TGTGCTAGCAGCTTAGATCTCGGTCCAAGCGGCAATGAGCAGTTCTTC; J: TRBJ2-1; size: NA; V: TRBV7-7; D: NA
CDR3: CASTFGQGVSNEKLFF; DNA: TGTGCCAGCACCTTCGGCCAGGGTGTTTCTAATGAAAAACTGTTTTTT; J: TRBJ1-4; size: once; V: TRBV11-3; D: NA
CDR3: CASSPRTLTSYEQYF; DNA: TGTGCCAGCAGTCCCCGGACTCTAACCTCCTACGAGCAGTACTTC; J: TRBJ2-7; size: NA; V: TRBV6-6; D: NA
CDR3: CASSLLTRVFMNTEAFF; DNA: TGTGCCAGCAGTTTACTGACAAGGGTTTTTATGAACACTGAAGCTTTCTTT; J: TRBJ1-1; size: NA; V: TRBV28; D: NA
CDR3: CASSLARVSGNTIYF; DNA: TGTGCCAGCAGCTTAGCCAGGGTGTCTGGAAACACCATATATTTT; J: TRBJ1-3; size: NA; V: TRBV11-2; D: NA
CDR3: CASRPGTGGTNTQYF; DNA: TGTGCCAGCAGGCCCGGGACAGGGGGCACAAATACGCAGTATTTT; J: TRBJ2-3; size: NA; V: TRBV27; D: TRBD1
CDR3: CASSIEGVGGLALNEQFF; DNA: TGTGCCAGTAGTATAGAGGGGGTAGGCGGACTAGCCCTAAATGAGCAGTTCTTC; J: TRBJ2-1; size: NA; V: TRBV19; D: TRBD2
CDR3: CASSFRTSAWDTEAFF; DNA: TGTGCCAGCAGTTTTCGGACCAGCGCCTGGGACACTGAAGCTTTCTTT; J: TRBJ1-1; size: NA; V: TRBV28; D: NA
CDR3: CASSQDLAGVFEQYF; DNA: TGTGCCAGCAGCCAAGATCTAGCGGGAGTGTTCGAGCAGTACTTC; J: TRBJ2-7; size: NA; V: TRBV4-2; D: TRBD2
CDR3: CASSITPGQGSGSTEAFF; DNA: TGTGCCAGTAGTATCACCCCGGGACAGGGGAGTGGAAGCACTGAAGCTTTCTTT; J: TRBJ1-1; size: NA; V: TRBV19; D: TRBD1
CDR3: CASSLRWERKETQYF; DNA: TGTGCCAGCAGTTTACGGTGGGAGAGGAAGGAGACCCAGTACTTC; J: TRBJ2-5; size: NA; V: TRBV27; D: NA
CDR3: CASPGTVSSYEQYF; DNA: TGTGCCAGCCCCGGGACGGTTAGCTCCTACGAGCAGTACTTC; J: TRBJ2-7; size: NA; V: TRBV12-1; D: NA
CDR3: CASSQGGTGEQETQYF; DNA: TGTGCCAGCAGCCAAGGGGGGACAGGGGAACAAGAGACCCAGTACTTC; J: TRBJ2-5; size: NA; V: TRBV4-2; D: TRBD1
CDR3: CASSLADTQYF; DNA: TGTGCCAGCAGCTTGGCGGATACGCAGTATTTT; J: TRBJ2-3; size: NA; V: TRBV5-6; D: NA
CDR3: CASSTGLAGSPSEQFF; DNA: TGTGCCAGCAGCACCGGACTAGCGGGAAGTCCCAGTGAGCAGTTCTTC; J: TRBJ2-1; size: NA; V: TRBV11-2; D: TRBD2
CDR3: CASSFPKTGRGFSIQYF; DNA: TGTGCCAGCAGTTTTCCTAAGACAGGGCGGGGATTCAGCATTCAGTACTTC; J: TRBJ2-4; size: NA; V: TRBV28; D: NA
CDR3: CASSSRRGGPYEQYF; DNA: TGTGCCAGCAGTTCGAGAAGGGGAGGACCCTACGAGCAGTACTTC; J: TRBJ2-7; size: NA; V: TRBV6-6; D: NA
CDR3: CAISDDLMTGKLFF; DNA: TGTGCCATCAGCGACGACCTGATGACGGGAAAACTGTTTTTT; J: TRBJ1-4; size: NA; V: TRBV10-3; D: NA
CDR3: CASSGSGSPTYEQYF; DNA: TGCGCCAGCAGCGGGAGCGGGAGTCCCACCTACGAGCAGTACTTC; J: TRBJ2-7; size: NA; V: TRBV5-1; D: TRBD2
CDR3: CASSLAGLAGGLWFF; DNA: TGTGCCAGCAGCTTAGCAGGACTAGCGGGGGGGTTGTGGTTCTTC; J: TRBJ2-1; size: NA; V: TRBV11-2; D: TRBD2
CDR3: CASSPRPGEQYF; DNA: TGTGCCAGCAGCCCCCGACCTGGGGAGCAGTACTTC; J: TRBJ2-7; size: once; V: TRBV5-4; D: NA
CDR3: CASRHEANLQETQYF; DNA: TGTGCCAGCAGACATGAAGCGAACCTCCAAGAGACCCAGTACTTC; J: TRBJ2-5; size: few; V: TRBV7-9; D: NA
CDR3: CASSGQINTEAFF; DNA: TGTGCCAGCAGCGGACAGATAAACACTGAAGCTTTCTTT; J: TRBJ1-1; size: NA; V: TRBV9; D: NA
CDR3: CASSPSGTPSNQPQHF; DNA: TGTGCCAGCTCACCTAGCGGGACACCTAGCAATCAGCCCCAGCATTTT; J: TRBJ1-5; size: NA; V: TRBV18; D: NA
CDR3: CASSEGDTGGAFF; DNA: TGTGCCAGCAGTGAAGGGGACACCGGCGGAGCTTTCTTT; J: TRBJ1-1; size: NA; V: TRBV2; D: NA